Below are 28 T cell receptor beta chains sequenced from a single sample in a study of blood T cells in healthy people across ages. For the second PCR, which ran for about 7 to 11 cycles, a sample-barcoded 5' primer and a J-beta primer mix were used. Using its own MiXCR run on the 5' RACE reads, TCRdb lists one record per CDR3 protein. This table has around 900,000 distinct CDR3 sequences, 25% to 30% appearing once. Sequencing input: blood. These receptors were collected from a woman older than 75 in good health.

This clonotype has just a few counts. The rearrangement uses TRBV5-4 and TRBJ2-5, with TRBD2 matching 8 bases. Trimming removed 1 base from V and 4 bases from J; junction bases left unmatched: 6. Germline loops: CDR1 SGHNT, CDR2 YYREEE (reference sequence). The CDR3 runs to 15 residues. Here the CDR3 reads CASSLLGGASETQYF. The CDR3 DNA follows: TGTGCCAGCAGCTTGCTCGGGGGGGCTTCAGAGACCCAGTACTTC.

In this sample, this clonotype turned up many times. The rearrangement uses TRBV6-5 and TRBJ2-5; no definite D call. Germline assignment: CDR1 MNHEY and CDR2 SVGAGI. The CDR3 is 13 amino acids. The ends were cut back, 6 bases at V and 4 bases at J, with 12 bases in the middle. CDR3 DNA: TGTGCCAGCAGCTCACTCTGGAGAGAGACCCAGTACTTC. Translation gives CASSSLWRETQYF.

This clonotype was observed at least ten times. V usage is TRBV7-2 and J usage is TRBJ2-1; 9 bases are shared with TRBD2. The germline gives CDR1 SGHTA, CDR2 FQGNSA. This CDR3 spans 15 amino acids. V lost 5 bases to trimming and J lost 6 bases; unmatched junction nucleotides: 8. CDR3 DNA sequence: TGTGCCAGCAGCCTCGAGCGGGGGGCCTTCAATGAGCAGTTCTTC. Translated, it gives CASSLERGAFNEQFF.

This clonotype was observed a handful of times. This sequence joins TRBV6-5 and TRBJ1-2; possible D gene TRBD1, 5 bases. V lost 7 bases and J lost 4, with 13 bases in between. Germline CDR1 is MNHEY and CDR2 is SVGAGI. The CDR3 has 13 amino acids. CDR3: CASTQGLLYGYTF. The CDR3 DNA follows: TGTGCCAGCACCCAGGGACTGCTCTATGGCTACACCTTC.

In this sample, this clonotype turned up many times. The J gene is TRBJ2-5, the V gene TRBV28; perhaps D is TRBD1 or TRBD2 (5 bases each). Germline V gives CDR1 MDHEN, CDR2 SYDVKM. V shed 5 bases and J shed 1 base, with 11 bases lying between them. CDR3 size: 14 residues. The CDR3 nucleotides are TGTGCCAGCAGTCCACCGGGACCCCAAGAGACCCAGTACTTC. It translates to CASSPPGPQETQYF.

This clonotype was seen ten or more times. The rearrangement links TRBV5-4 to TRBJ2-3, with 11 bases matching TRBD2. CDR3 length: 24 amino acids. V lost 0 bases to trimming and J lost 3 bases; unmatched junction nucleotides: 27. Germline CDR1 SGHNT, CDR2 YYREEE (reference sequence). The chain's CDR3 is CASSLEATGLLAGGQSRRTDTQYF. The DNA for the CDR3 is TGTGCCAGCAGCTTGGAGGCTACAGGGCTGCTAGCGGGGGGCCAAAGTCGTCGAACAGATACGCAGTATTTT.

This clonotype was seen more than once but under ten times. The chain recombines TRBV2 with TRBJ2-7, with D perhaps assigned TRBD1 or TRBD2 (5 bases each). Germline CDR1 and CDR2: SNHLY and FYNNEI. CDR3 size: 12 residues. Between the trimmed V and J ends, which lost 10 bases and 2 bases, there was a span of 12 bases. CDR3: CAIGASPYEQYF. The CDR3, as DNA: TGTGCCATCGGGGCGAGTCCCTACGAGCAGTACTTC.

This clonotype came up many times. The rearrangement joins TRBV7-9 to TRBJ2-7, with D tentatively TRBD2 (6 bases). The length of the CDR3 is 17 residues. The ends were cut back, 2 bases at V and 7 bases at J, with 24 bases in the middle. Germline CDR1 SEHNR, CDR2 FQNEAQ (reference sequence). The CDR3 DNA reads TGTGCCAGCAGCTTACCCATTGGGAGGCAGGCCATCGGGGAGCAGTACTTC. This gives the protein CASSLPIGRQAIGEQYF.

Only a few counts were recorded for this clonotype. This chain links TRBV12-3 or TRBV12-4 with TRBJ1-1; TRBD1 might be the D (5 bases). The CDR3 has 13 residues. Trimming cost V 6 bases and J 7 bases, with 15 bases left between them. Here the CDR3 DNA reads TGTGCCAGCAGCCGGAACCAGAGGGGTGAAGCTTTCTTT. Encoded protein: CASSRNQRGEAFF.

The chain combines TRBV5-1 with TRBJ2-1, with D perhaps TRBD1 (6 bases). The CDR3 loop spans 17 amino acids. The germline V gene encodes CDR1 SGHRS and CDR2 YFSETQ. Trimming removed 7 bases at V and 0 bases at J, with 20 bases between. The CDR3 reads CASGGRGGYSSYNEQFF. For the CDR3, the DNA is TGCGCCAGCGGGGGCCGGGGCGGGTATAGCTCCTACAATGAGCAGTTCTTC.

The V gene is TRBV5-1, the J gene TRBJ2-2; 10 nucleotides match TRBD1. This CDR3 spans 18 amino acids. The trim removed 6 bases at V and 4 bases at J, leaving 15 bases unmatched. CDR1 and CDR2 (germline): SGHRS, YFSETQ. DNA of the CDR3: TGCGCCAGCACCGGACAGGGGGTAGGATTTCGAGGCACCGGGGAGCTGTTTTTT. Amino acid sequence: CASTGQGVGFRGTGELFF.

Worth noting for this clonotype: One end of the junction does not line up with germline, which may come from a read error. This chain connects TRBV3-1 to TRBJ1-2; D perhaps matches TRBD1 (5 bases). CDR1 and CDR2 from the germline V gene are LGHDT and YNNKEL (reference sequence). The CDR3 has 15 amino acids. The CDR3 here is CARSSVSGEHAGYTF. In nucleotides, the CDR3 is TGTGCCCGCAGCTCCGTGTCGGGGGAGCACGCGGGCTACACCTTC.

This clonotype has ten or more counts. A read error may be the cause here, since a much bigger clone is one base away. V and J are TRBV5-1 and TRBJ2-4; possible D gene TRBD2, 5 bases. The germline gives CDR1 SGHRS, CDR2 YFSETQ. The CDR3 is 15 residues long. CDR3 coding DNA: TGCGCCAGCAGCTTGGGCCGACTACGAGAAAACATGCAGTACTTC. Translating gives CASSLGRLRENMQYF.

This clonotype was detected many times. The chain employs TRBV6-2 or TRBV6-3 and TRBJ2-1, with D possibly being TRBD2 (5 bases). Germline assignment: CDR1 MNHEY and CDR2 SVGEGT. V was cut by 2 bases and J by 1 base, with 9 bases left in between. This CDR3 has 15 amino acids. CDR3 sequence reads: CASSYEGLSYNEQFF. CDR3 bases: TGTGCCAGCAGTTACGAGGGTTTATCCTACAATGAGCAGTTCTTC.

The table lists this clonotype with many counts. This chain connects TRBV7-6 to TRBJ2-5; perhaps TRBD2 as D (6 bases). The ends were cut back, 6 bases at V and 0 bases at J, with 14 bases in the middle. CDR1 SGHVS and CDR2 FNYEAQ come from the germline V gene. This CDR3 is built from 15 residues. The CDR3 bases are TGTGCCAGCAGGCCCCGACGGGGGTACCAAGAGACCCAGTACTTC. This translates into CASRPRRGYQETQYF.

This clonotype has ten or more counts. This sequence joins TRBV7-9 and TRBJ1-1, with a weak D call TRBD1 (5 bases). The length of the CDR3 is 15 residues. From germline, CDR1 is SEHNR and CDR2 FQNEAQ (reference sequence). V gave up 0 bases and J gave up 4 bases, with 12 bases separating them. The CDR3 protein is CASSLALSGSTEAFF. The CDR3 DNA reads as TGTGCCAGCAGCTTAGCGCTTTCAGGGAGCACTGAAGCTTTCTTT.

This clonotype was seen just once. The V call is TRBV7-2, the J call TRBJ2-7, with unresolved D. The V end lost 5 bases, the J end lost 5 bases, and 4 bases lay between the germline ends. In germline, CDR1 is SGHTA, CDR2 FQGNSA. This CDR3 has 10 residues. CDR3 protein: CASSEDEQYF. The CDR3 region has the DNA TGTGCCAGCAGCGAGGACGAGCAGTACTTC. Full variable domain (outside the CDR3, taken from reference TRBV7-2 and TRBJ2-7): GAGVSQSPSNKVTEKGKDVELRCDPISGHTALYWYRQSLGQGLEFLIYFQGNSAPDKSGLPSDRFSAERTGGSVSTLTIQRTQQEDSAVYLCASSEDEQYFGPGTRLTVT.

This clonotype was seen at least ten times. The gene calls are TRBV11-2 and TRBJ2-1; TRBD2 matches 9 bases. CDR3 size: 14 residues. CDR1 SGHAT and CDR2 FQNNGV come from the germline V gene. V shed 6 bases, J shed 15 bases, and the junction held 15 bases outside the gene matches. CDR3 amino acids: CASRSVAGDGKPFF. The DNA for the CDR3 is TGTGCCAGCAGGTCCGTAGCGGGGGATGGCAAGCCGTTCTTC.

The chain couples TRBV2 to TRBJ2-1; D tentatively fits TRBD1 or TRBD2 (5 bases each). Germline V gene sequence: CDR1 SNHLY, CDR2 FYNNEI. V was cut by 7 bases and J by 10 bases, with 23 bases left in between. This CDR3 contains 15 residues. CDR3 DNA: TGTGCCAGCACAGGTAGTTTCTACGGGACGGAGGAGCAGTTCTTC. Encoded protein: CASTGSFYGTEEQFF.

The chain carries TRBV4-3 and TRBJ2-3; TRBD1 aligns across 7 bases. J lost 5 bases, V lost 9 bases, and 8 bases had no gene match. The CDR3 runs to 13 residues. Germline values: CDR1 LGHNA, CDR2 YSLEER. The CDR3 region is CARPRGHKDTQYF. CDR3 DNA: TGCGCCAGGCCGAGGGGGCATAAAGATACGCAGTATTTT.

This clonotype was seen only a few times. The chain's CDR3 is CASSAHPTYEQYF. DNA of the CDR3: TGTGCCAGCAGTGCCCACCCAACCTACGAGCAGTACTTC. This chain links TRBV25-1 with TRBJ2-7; D remains ambiguous. This CDR3 region has 13 residues. V lost 4 bases and J 2 bases, leaving 9 bases between the germline ends. Germline loops: CDR1 MGHDK, CDR2 SYGVNS.

As regards this clonotype: Just one base apart from a much larger clone, this may be a read error. This chain uses TRBV7-8 with TRBJ2-3; D may be TRBD1 or TRBD2 (6 bases each). The V end was cut by 1 base, the J end by 2 bases, with 16 bases between. CDR3 length: 17 amino acids. Germline V gene sequence: CDR1 SGHVS, CDR2 FQNEAQ. Here the CDR3 DNA reads TGTGCCAGCAGCTTAGGGGACCGGGGGCCCCCCACAGATACGCAGTATTTT. Protein product: CASSLGDRGPPTDTQYF.

This chain connects TRBV6-2 or TRBV6-3 to TRBJ1-4; unclear D gene. CDR3 length: 18 residues. Per germline, CDR1 MNHEY and CDR2 SVGEGT. V was pared by 0 bases and J by 0 bases, with 14 bases between. The DNA of the CDR3 is TGTGCCAGCAGTTACTCGACCGAACAGCCGACAACTAATGAAAAACTGTTTTTT. Translated: CASSYSTEQPTTNEKLFF.

This clonotype was seen a handful of times. The chain combines TRBV27 with TRBJ1-6; the D is unclear. Per germline, CDR1 MNHEY and CDR2 SMNVEV (reference sequence). The CDR3 loop spans 15 amino acids. V was shortened by 5 bases and J by 2 bases, with 10 bases between the two germline ends. The CDR3 bases are TGTGCCAGCAGTGTAGGAGAAACCTATAATTCACCCCTCCACTTT. Its translation is CASSVGETYNSPLHF.

This clonotype was picked up many times. This chain connects TRBV7-2 to TRBJ2-5, with 7 bases that match TRBD2. From germline, CDR1 is SGHTA and CDR2 FQGNSA. J lost 3 bases, V lost 2 bases, and 12 bases had no gene match. The CDR3 covers 17 residues. The CDR3 sequence: CASSLIKTGTKKETQYF. CDR3 coding DNA: TGTGCCAGCAGCTTAATAAAAACCGGGACTAAAAAAGAGACCCAGTACTTC.

A remark on this clonotype: This sequence may be a read error, since a much larger clone differs from it by one base. V gene TRBV12-3 or TRBV12-4 combines with J gene TRBJ2-5, with D possibly matching TRBD2 (7 bases). Trimming removed 6 bases from V and 3 bases from J, with 23 bases in between. This CDR3 has 17 amino acids. CDR3 protein: CASSQPVGGGGEETQYF. For the CDR3, the DNA is TGTGCCAGCAGCCAACCTGTTGGGGGAGGGGGAGAAGAGACCCAGTACTTC.

In the case of this clonotype: One end of the junction fails to match germline, which may point to a read error. The CDR3 DNA sequence: TGCGCCAGCAGCCTTGGGGGTGCAGTCTCCTACAAGCAGTACTTC. It specifies CASSLGGAVSYKQYF. The chain recombines TRBV4-3 with TRBJ2-7; D is tentatively TRBD1 or TRBD2 (5 bases each). The CDR3 runs to 15 residues. CDR1 and CDR2 (germline): LGHNA, YSLEER.

This sequence joins TRBV15 and TRBJ1-4, with 12 bases matching TRBD1. Unmatched junction bases numbered 4, after V lost 5 bases and J lost 0 bases. There are 17 residues in the CDR3. Germline V CDR1 and CDR2: LNHNV, YYDKDF (reference sequence). The chain's CDR3 is CATSRDRGLPTNEKLFF. CDR3 coding DNA: TGTGCCACCAGCCGGGACAGGGGGCTTCCAACTAATGAAAAACTGTTTTTT.